These 9 T cell receptor beta chains were all obtained from the same sample, sequenced in a study of T-cell memory formation after mild COVID-19. TCRdb reanalysed the 5' RACE reads using MiXCR and keeps one entry per CDR3 protein. The data contain about 470,000 distinct CDR3 sequences, 15% to 20% of them singletons. The sequencing sample was made of PBMCs or a T cell subset sorted from them (not recorded which). Receptors were obtained from an adult woman who had mild COVID-19 (a few samples of this study predate the infection). Cell type and time point are not known.

This chain joins TRBV3-1 and TRBJ1-6; D might be TRBD1 (5 bases). CDR3 length: 13 amino acids. From germline, CDR1 is LGHDT and CDR2 YNNKEL (reference sequence). V lost 4 bases and J 10 bases, leaving 11 bases between the germline ends. This chain's CDR3 is CASSPSPGSPLHF. DNA for the CDR3: TGTGCCAGCAGCCCTTCTCCAGGGTCACCCCTCCACTTT.

This chain links TRBV7-8 with TRBJ1-1; tentative D call: TRBD1 (5 bases). Between the trimmed V and J ends, which lost 1 base and 1 base, there was a span of 10 bases. Germline CDR1 SGHVS, CDR2 FQNEAQ. The CDR3 length is 15 residues. In nucleotides, the CDR3 is TGTGCCAGCAGCTTAGTTCTGGGGGGGAACACTGAAGCTTTCTTT. The encoded protein is CASSLVLGGNTEAFF.

The chain combines TRBV7-8 with TRBJ2-7, with 8 bases identical to TRBD2. There are 14 residues in the CDR3. The germline CDR1 and CDR2 sequences are SGHVS and FQNEAQ. The V gene end was trimmed by 5 bases and the J gene end by 4 bases; junction bases not matched to a gene: 7. The CDR3 loop is CASSLRTSNYEQYF. Written as DNA, the CDR3 is TGTGCCAGCAGCCTCAGGACTAGCAATTACGAGCAGTACTTC.

This clonotype was observed a few times. The rearrangement joins TRBV27 to TRBJ1-1; 10 bases are a match to TRBD1. V was pared by 6 bases and J by 5 bases, with 6 bases of the junction left unmatched. Looked up from germline, CDR1 is MNHEY and CDR2 is SMNVEV (reference sequence). The CDR3 has 14 residues. The CDR3: CASSGQGGRTEAFF. The DNA of the CDR3 is TGTGCCAGCAGCGGACAGGGGGGTAGAACTGAAGCTTTCTTT.

This clonotype was detected many times. The rearrangement links TRBV5-1 to TRBJ2-7; D possibly corresponds to TRBD1 (6 bases). Germline CDR1 and CDR2: SGHRS and YFSETQ. CDR3 length: 13 residues. Trimming removed 6 bases from V and 2 bases from J, with 12 bases in between. CDR3 sequence reads: CASTPGHTYEQYF. The CDR3 DNA reads TGCGCCAGCACTCCGGGACATACCTACGAGCAGTACTTC.

This clonotype was recorded at least ten times. The chain joins TRBV4-2 to TRBJ2-1; 8 bases are shared with TRBD2. CDR1 LGHNA and CDR2 YNFKEQ come from the germline V gene. The CDR3 is made up of 20 amino acids. The V segment lost 2 bases and the J segment 7 bases; nucleotides outside the gene matches: 22. The CDR3 loop is CASSQLLTSGLVTWTNEQFF. The DNA of the CDR3 is TGTGCCAGCAGCCAACTTCTAACCTCGGGACTAGTGACCTGGACAAATGAGCAGTTCTTC.

V and J are TRBV12-3 or TRBV12-4 and TRBJ1-2; D not certain. Trimming cost V 3 bases and J 2 bases, with 13 bases left between them. The CDR3 runs to 15 residues. CDR3 amino acids: CASSFVESGNYGYTF. The CDR3 region has the DNA TGTGCCAGCAGTTTTGTTGAGTCTGGGAACTATGGCTACACCTTC.

This clonotype was picked up a small number of times. The chain uses TRBV20-1 and TRBJ2-1; 7 bases line up with TRBD1. V lost 1 base to trimming and J lost 6 bases; unmatched junction nucleotides: 9. CDR1 and CDR2 (germline): DFQATT, SNEGSKA (reference sequence). This CDR3 has 15 residues. The CDR3 loop reads CSARGAGGTFNEQFF. The CDR3 DNA follows: TGCAGTGCTAGAGGCGCAGGGGGAACCTTCAATGAGCAGTTCTTC.

V usage is TRBV4-1 and J usage is TRBJ1-1; no clear D. Between the trimmed V and J ends, which lost 2 bases and 2 bases, there was a span of 9 bases. Germline V gene data show CDR1 as MGHRA and CDR2 as YSYEKL. The length of the CDR3 is 14 residues. The CDR3 here is CASSQLSDNTEAFF. CDR3 DNA sequence: TGCGCCAGCAGCCAACTTTCCGATAACACTGAAGCTTTCTTT.